This T cell receptor beta chain was retrieved from a study of beta chain features in type 1 diabetes (dated by TCRdb to between 2018 and 2020). With regard to the full study: Patients and healthy donors did not differ in mean age, gender distribution, total cell number or subset yield. A total of 90 million to 120 million sorted cells were examined across all samples, and a strong correlation was observed between cell number per subset and RNA yield. In the study, recently diagnosed type 1 diabetes patients and matched healthy donors were compared on the TCRB repertoires of their sorted circulating CD4+ T cell subsets. Whereas all 30 or so donors provided naive and central memory subsets, regulatory and stem cell-like memory subsets were isolated from just 8 patients and roughly eight healthy donors. Study-wide conclusions, independent of this receptor: Naive, central memory and regulatory TCRB repertoires appeared to be more similar among patients than among healthy donors. At VDJ recombination sites, patients with type 1 diabetes made fewer insertions and deleted more nucleotides, a pattern implying thymic rearrangement abnormalities. A moderate but significant shortening of TCRB CDR3 length was observed in type 1 diabetes patients in all four CD4+ subsets. Because small numbers of individuals were included in the HLA sub-analyses, any influence of HLA type on TCRB rearrangement was left unresolved. Sequencing cDNA rather than genomic DNA could over-represent highly expressing activated cells, although activation and CD3 levels did not differ between groups. PCR might favor shorter templates, but patient and control samples were amplified and corrected together, so any skew would affect both groups equally.

A remark on this clone: Its antigen is unknown. No clone much larger than this one lies a single base away; base qualities are absent.

Each donor gave one peripheral blood draw, averaging approximately 0.12 L, which was collected into heparinised tubes. Using a panel that included CD45RO, CCR7, CD25, CD127, CD95 and CD27, naive, central memory, regulatory and stem cell-like memory CD4+ T cells were sorted on a BD FACSAria II. Purity was above 95% for every sorted population. PBMCs were separated immediately by Lymphoprep density gradient centrifugation and were stained directly, without being cultured. So that batch effects would be minimized, each experiment stained and sorted samples in pairs, pairing one healthy donor with one patient. All of the isolated RNA was reverse transcribed with the High Capacity cDNA Reverse Transcription Kit, so expressed TCRB transcripts were sequenced. Naive, central memory and regulatory T cell samples underwent deep immunoSEQ sequencing, averaging roughly 3.5 million total reads per sample. Sorted cells were lysed in RLT buffer and RNA was extracted with DNase-treated RNeasy Micro or Mini kits, depending on cell number. To prevent cross-contamination, every cell subset was processed on its own, while patient and healthy donor samples were processed together. The immunoSEQ multiplex PCR was used to amplify TCRB sequences from cDNA, generating 87-bp fragments that spanned the CDR3 region. Sequencing of the amplicons was performed on the Illumina HiSeq platform. In the original analysis: PCR bias was corrected computationally using synthetic template baselines, and reads within Hamming distance 2 were collapsed, with unmergeable singletons discarded. By aligning reads against IMGT, V, D and J genes, CDR3 length, and insertions or deletions at six rearrangement sites were assigned. Clonotype counts were normalized to sorted cell number within each subset before computing true diversity and Gini coefficients with the tcR R package. Repertoire sharing was quantified using the overlap coefficient calculated on TCRB nucleotide sequences. As a proxy for the pre-selection repertoire, out-of-frame TCRB sequences from naive cells were analyzed. TCRdb provides this immuneACCESS table in a form limited to in-frame rearrangements. Some clones are lacking; in checked studies, under half of them reflect an unresolved V gene, and why the rest are absent is not known. V, J and clone size reflect that table, while D and trimming were determined from the DNA. This sample gives some 350,000 clones in total; less than 15% of them show up just once. The ten most abundant clones make up approximately 0.016% of the sample.

V ends up 6 bases short and J 3 bases short, with an unmatched junction base count of 3. There are 13 amino acids in the CDR3, from cysteine to valine inclusive. Only the CDR3 region is kept as DNA, spanning 39 bases read in frame from base 1. CDR1 is given as KGHSH and CDR2 as LQKENI, both from the germline V gene. The V and J genes are TRBV18 and TRBJ2-7; 9 bases in between match TRBD1. The clonotype was recovered from a woman aged 18-29 years with type 1 diabetes. Sequences were obtained from naive CD4+ T cells from blood. The cell subset or site label, read with the paper, signifies: true naive CD4+ T cells. In nucleotides, the sequence is TGTGCCAGCTCGGGGACAGGGTTCTACGAGCAGTACGTC. Translated, it reads CASSGTGFYEQYV.